Below, 10 T cell receptor beta chains from the same sample are listed, as sequenced in a study of OX40 agonist ivuxolimab in advanced cancers. Assay: immunoSEQ multiplex PCR; the TCRdb copy retains only in-frame clones and omits some. The data show about 94,000 clones, more than 75% seen once. This specimen was CD4+ or CD8+ T cells sorted from blood, taken in a trial of the OX40 agonist ivuxolimab. These receptors were taken from an adult with an advanced solid tumor such as melanoma, head and neck, liver or kidney cancer.

This clone was seen only a few times. The chain recombines TRBV9 with TRBJ2-3; D may be TRBD1 or TRBD2 (5 bases each). V lost 3 bases and J lost 6, with 17 bases in between. CDR1 SGDLS and CDR2 YYNGEE come from the germline V gene. CDR3 length: 15 amino acids. CDR3 DNA: TGTGCCAGCAGCGCCTTGGGACCGCCTATGGATACGCAGTATTTT. Translated, it gives CASSALGPPMDTQYF. The whole variable domain, remainder taken from reference TRBV9 and TRBJ2-3, is DSGVTQTPKHLITATGQRVTLRCSPRSGDLSVYWYQQSLDQGLQFLIQYYNGEERAKGNILERFSAQQFPDLHSELNLSSLELGDSALYFCASSALGPPMDTQYFGPGTRLTVL.

This chain connects TRBV9 to TRBJ2-2; 8 bases map to TRBD1. Per the germline V gene, CDR1 is SGDLS and CDR2 is YYNGEE. This CDR3 has 16 amino acids. With 4 bases clipped from V and 7 bases from J, the junction kept 12 bases outside the gene matches. The CDR3 DNA follows: TGTGCCAGCAGCCCGAGTGGACAGGGTAGGGGCGGGGAGCTGTTTTTT. Translated, it gives CASSPSGQGRGGELFF.

This chain links TRBV4-1 with TRBJ1-1; D might be TRBD1 (5 bases). The germline CDR1 and CDR2 sequences are MGHRA and YSYEKL. V lost 1 base to trimming and J lost 5 bases, with 17 bases between them. The CDR3 runs 16 residues. The DNA for the CDR3 is TGCGCCAGCAGCCAAGGCATAAGACCGGGGGGGACTGAAGCTTTCTTT. This codes for CASSQGIRPGGTEAFF.

The chain combines TRBV7-9 with TRBJ1-4; weak D call: TRBD1 (5 bases). The CDR3 totals 14 residues. The germline gives CDR1 SEHNR, CDR2 FQNEAQ (reference sequence). V was shortened by 1 base and J by 8 bases, with 11 bases between the two germline ends. For the CDR3, the DNA is TGTGCCAGCAGCTTAGATGGTGGGGGAGAAAAACTGTTTTTT. Its protein product is CASSLDGGGEKLFF.

The genes are TRBV6-6 and TRBJ2-2; D unresolved. V was pared by 7 bases and J by 8 bases, with 20 bases between. CDR1 is MNHNY and CDR2 is SVGAGI in the germline V gene (reference sequence). This CDR3 has 15 amino acids. This CDR3 is CASNPRTGAPGELFF. The CDR3 DNA reads TGTGCCAGCAACCCCAGAACCGGCGCGCCGGGGGAGCTGTTTTTT.

In nucleotides, the CDR3 is TGTGCCAGCAGCTTAGCGGAGGGTGGTGGCTACACCTTC. Encoded protein: CASSLAEGGGYTF. V gene TRBV7-9 combines with J gene TRBJ1-2; D not resolved. The CDR3 is made up of 13 amino acids. Trimming stripped 0 bases from V and 7 bases from J, with 9 bases between. Germline loops: CDR1 SEHNR, CDR2 FQNEAQ (reference sequence).

The CDR3 reads CASRPRDTLSRQPQHF. CDR3 DNA sequence: TGTGCCAGCAGGCCACGGGACACCCTTAGCAGGCAGCCCCAGCATTTT. The chain uses TRBV7-9 and TRBJ1-5; TRBD1 might be the D (6 bases). V lost 6 bases, J lost 7 bases, and 22 bases lay in between. The germline V gene encodes CDR1 SEHNR and CDR2 FQNEAQ (reference sequence). The CDR3 consists of 16 residues.

The CDR3 is CASSLDRGDNQPQHF. CDR3 nucleotide sequence: TGCGCCAGCAGCTTGGACAGGGGGGACAATCAGCCCCAGCATTTT. The chain recombines TRBV5-1 with TRBJ1-5; TRBD1 aligns across 8 bases. The CDR3 is 15 residues long. V was clipped by 0 bases and J by 3 bases; unmatched bases: 2. Germline assignment: CDR1 SGHRS and CDR2 YFSETQ.

The chain is built from TRBV5-1 and TRBJ1-1; D gene unclear. CDR1 is SGHRS and CDR2 is YFSETQ in the germline V gene. The CDR3 consists of 16 residues. The V gene lost 0 bases and the J gene lost 0 bases, with 12 bases spanning the gap. The CDR3 here is CASSLAAIGLNTEAFF. The CDR3 nucleotides read TGCGCCAGCAGCTTGGCGGCGATTGGGTTGAACACTGAAGCTTTCTTT.

The gene calls are TRBV5-1 and TRBJ1-2, with D perhaps matching TRBD1 (5 bases). The CDR3 extends over 16 amino acids. The germline gives CDR1 SGHRS, CDR2 YFSETQ. V lost 5 bases and J lost 0, with 17 bases in between. The CDR3 bases are TGCGCCAGCAGTTCCAACTCAGGGAGAGCTAACTATGGCTACACCTTC. It specifies CASSSNSGRANYGYTF.